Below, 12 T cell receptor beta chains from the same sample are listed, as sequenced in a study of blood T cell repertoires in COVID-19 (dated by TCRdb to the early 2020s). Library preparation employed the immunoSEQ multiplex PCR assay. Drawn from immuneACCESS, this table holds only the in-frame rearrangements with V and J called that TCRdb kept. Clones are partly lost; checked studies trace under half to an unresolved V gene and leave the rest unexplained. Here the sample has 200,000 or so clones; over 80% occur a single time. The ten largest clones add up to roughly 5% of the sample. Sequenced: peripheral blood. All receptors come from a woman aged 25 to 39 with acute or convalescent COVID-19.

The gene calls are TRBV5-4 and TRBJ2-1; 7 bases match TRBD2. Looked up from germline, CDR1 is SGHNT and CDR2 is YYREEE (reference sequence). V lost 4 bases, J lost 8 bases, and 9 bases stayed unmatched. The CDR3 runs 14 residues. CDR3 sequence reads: CASSGGEKYHEQFF. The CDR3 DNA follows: TGTGCCAGCAGCGGGGGGGAGAAGTACCATGAGCAGTTCTTC.

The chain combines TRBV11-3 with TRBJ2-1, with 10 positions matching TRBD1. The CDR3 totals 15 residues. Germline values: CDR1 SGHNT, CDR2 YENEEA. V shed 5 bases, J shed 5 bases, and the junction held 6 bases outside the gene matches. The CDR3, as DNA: TGTGCCAGCAGCCTGGGACAGGGGATCCACAATGAGCAGTTCTTC. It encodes CASSLGQGIHNEQFF.

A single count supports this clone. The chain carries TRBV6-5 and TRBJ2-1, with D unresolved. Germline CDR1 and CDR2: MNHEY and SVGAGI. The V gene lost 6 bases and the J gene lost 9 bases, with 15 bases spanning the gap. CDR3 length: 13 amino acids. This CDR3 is CASRGPGSFEQFF. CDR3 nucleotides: TGTGCCAGCAGGGGTCCCGGGTCTTTTGAGCAGTTCTTC.

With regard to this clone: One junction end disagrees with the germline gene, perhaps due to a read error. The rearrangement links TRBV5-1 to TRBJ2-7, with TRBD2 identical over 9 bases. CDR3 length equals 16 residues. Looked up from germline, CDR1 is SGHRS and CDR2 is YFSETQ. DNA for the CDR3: TGCACCAGCAGCTTGGCCGCTAGCGGGATCTCCTACGAGCAGTACTTC. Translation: CTSSLAASGISYEQYF.

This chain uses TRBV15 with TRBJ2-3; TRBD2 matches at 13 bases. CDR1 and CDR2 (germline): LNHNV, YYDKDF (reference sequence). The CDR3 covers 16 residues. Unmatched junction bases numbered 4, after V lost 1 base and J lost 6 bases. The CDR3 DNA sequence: TGTGCCACCAGCAGAGGGACTAGCGGGAGTCACGATACGCAGTATTTT. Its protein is CATSRGTSGSHDTQYF.

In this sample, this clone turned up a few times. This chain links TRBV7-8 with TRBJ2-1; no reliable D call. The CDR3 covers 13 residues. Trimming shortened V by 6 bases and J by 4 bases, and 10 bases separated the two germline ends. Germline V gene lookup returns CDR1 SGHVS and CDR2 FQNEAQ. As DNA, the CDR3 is TGTGCCAGCAGTGATCCCGGTTACAATGAGCAGTTCTTC. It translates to CASSDPGYNEQFF.

CDR3 residues: CASTSGGPGETQYF. The CDR3 nucleotides are TGTGCCAGCACTAGCGGGGGGCCCGGGGAGACCCAGTACTTC. The chain couples TRBV6-5 to TRBJ2-5, with 11 bases identical to TRBD2. Germline lookup yields CDR1 MNHEY and CDR2 SVGAGI. Unmatched junction bases numbered 6, after V lost 7 bases and J lost 5 bases. CDR3 size: 14 residues.

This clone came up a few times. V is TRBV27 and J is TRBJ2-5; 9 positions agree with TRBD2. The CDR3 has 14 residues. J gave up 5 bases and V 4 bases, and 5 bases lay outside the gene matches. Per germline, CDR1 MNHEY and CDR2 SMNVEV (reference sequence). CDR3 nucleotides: TGTGCCAGCAGTTGGGGACTAGCTTCGGAGACCCAGTACTTC. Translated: CASSWGLASETQYF.

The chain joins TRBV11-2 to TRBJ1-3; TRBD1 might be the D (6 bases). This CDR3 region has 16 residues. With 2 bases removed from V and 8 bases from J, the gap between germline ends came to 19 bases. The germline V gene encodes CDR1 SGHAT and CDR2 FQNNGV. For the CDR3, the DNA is TGTGCCAGCAGCTTACGACAGGTCGGCCCGAGCCACACCATATATTTT. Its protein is CASSLRQVGPSHTIYF. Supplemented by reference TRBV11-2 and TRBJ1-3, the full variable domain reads EAGVAQSPRYKIIEKRQSVAFWCNPISGHATLYWYQQILGQGPKLLIQFQNNGVVDDSQLPKDRFSAERLKGVDSTLKIQPAKLEDSAVYLCASSLRQVGPSHTIYFGEGSWLTVV.

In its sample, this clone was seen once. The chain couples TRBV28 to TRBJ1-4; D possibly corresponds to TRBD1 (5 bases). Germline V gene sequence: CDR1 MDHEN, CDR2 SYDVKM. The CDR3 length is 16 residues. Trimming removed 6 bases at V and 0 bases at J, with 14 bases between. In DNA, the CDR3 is TGTGCCAGCAGACCCGGACAAGACACAACTAATGAAAAACTGTTTTTT. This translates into CASRPGQDTTNEKLFF.

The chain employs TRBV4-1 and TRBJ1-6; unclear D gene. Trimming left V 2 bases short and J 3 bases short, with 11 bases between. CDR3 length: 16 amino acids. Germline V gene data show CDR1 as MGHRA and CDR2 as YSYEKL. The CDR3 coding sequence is TGCGCCAGCAGCCAAAGCCCTCCCGGCTATAATTCACCCCTCCACTTT. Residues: CASSQSPPGYNSPLHF.

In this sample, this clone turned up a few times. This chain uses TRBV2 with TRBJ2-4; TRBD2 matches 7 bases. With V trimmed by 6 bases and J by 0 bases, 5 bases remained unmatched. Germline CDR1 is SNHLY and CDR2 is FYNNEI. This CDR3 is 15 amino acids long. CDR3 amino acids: CASSQAGLAKNIQYF. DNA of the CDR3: TGTGCCAGCAGCCAAGCGGGGCTAGCCAAAAACATTCAGTACTTC.